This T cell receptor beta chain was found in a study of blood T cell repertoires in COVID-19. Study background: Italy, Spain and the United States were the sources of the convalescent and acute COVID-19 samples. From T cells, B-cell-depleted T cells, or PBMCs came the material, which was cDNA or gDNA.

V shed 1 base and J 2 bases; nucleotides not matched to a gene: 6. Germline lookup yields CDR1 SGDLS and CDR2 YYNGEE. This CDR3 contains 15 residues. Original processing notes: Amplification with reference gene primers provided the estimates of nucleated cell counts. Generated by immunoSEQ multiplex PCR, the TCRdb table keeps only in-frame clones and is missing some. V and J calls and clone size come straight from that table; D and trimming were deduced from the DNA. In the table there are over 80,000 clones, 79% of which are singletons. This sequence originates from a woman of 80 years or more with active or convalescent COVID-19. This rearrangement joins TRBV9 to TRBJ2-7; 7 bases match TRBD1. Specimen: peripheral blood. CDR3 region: CASSVSGQGAYEQYF. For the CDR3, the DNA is TGTGCCAGCAGCGTATCTGGGCAGGGGGCCTACGAGCAGTACTTC. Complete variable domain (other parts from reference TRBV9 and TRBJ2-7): DSGVTQTPKHLITATGQRVTLRCSPRSGDLSVYWYQQSLDQGLQFLIQYYNGEERAKGNILERFSAQQFPDLHSELNLSSLELGDSALYFCASSVSGQGAYEQYFGPGTRLTVT.